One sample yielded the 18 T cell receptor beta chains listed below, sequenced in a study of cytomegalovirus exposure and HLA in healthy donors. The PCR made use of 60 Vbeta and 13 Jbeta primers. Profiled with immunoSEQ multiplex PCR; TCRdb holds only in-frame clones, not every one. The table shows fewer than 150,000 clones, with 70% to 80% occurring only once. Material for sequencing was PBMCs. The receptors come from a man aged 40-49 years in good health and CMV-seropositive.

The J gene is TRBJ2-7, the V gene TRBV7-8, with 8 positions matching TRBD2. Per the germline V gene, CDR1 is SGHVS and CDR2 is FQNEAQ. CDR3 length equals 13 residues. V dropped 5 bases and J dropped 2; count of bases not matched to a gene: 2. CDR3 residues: CASSPGGPYEQYF. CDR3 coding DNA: TGTGCCAGCAGCCCGGGAGGGCCCTACGAGCAGTACTTC.

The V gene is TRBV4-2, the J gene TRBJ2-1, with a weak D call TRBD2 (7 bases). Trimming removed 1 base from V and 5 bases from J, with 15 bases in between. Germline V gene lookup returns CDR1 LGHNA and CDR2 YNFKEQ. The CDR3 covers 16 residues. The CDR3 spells CASSQGGREWNNEQFF. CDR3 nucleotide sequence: TGTGCCAGCAGCCAAGGGGGGCGGGAGTGGAACAATGAGCAGTTCTTC.

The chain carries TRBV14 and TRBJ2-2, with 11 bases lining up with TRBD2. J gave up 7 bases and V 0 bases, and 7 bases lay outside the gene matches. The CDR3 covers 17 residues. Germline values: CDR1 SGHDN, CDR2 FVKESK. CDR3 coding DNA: TGTGCCAGCAGCCAAGATACCGGAGGACTAGCGGGCGGGGAGCTGTTTTTT. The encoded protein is CASSQDTGGLAGGELFF. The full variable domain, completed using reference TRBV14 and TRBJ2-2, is EAGVTQFPSHSVIEKGQTVTLRCDPISGHDNLYWYRRVMGKEIKFLLHFVKESKQDESGMPNNRFLAERTGGTYSTLKVQPAELEDSGVYFCASSQDTGGLAGGELFFGEGSRLTVL.

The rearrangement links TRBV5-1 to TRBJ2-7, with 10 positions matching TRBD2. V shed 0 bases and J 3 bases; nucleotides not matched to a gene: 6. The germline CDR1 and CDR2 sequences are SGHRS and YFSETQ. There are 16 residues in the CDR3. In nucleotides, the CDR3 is TGCGCCAGCAGCTTGGGGCCTAGCGGGAGTTACTACGAGCAGTACTTC. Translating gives CASSLGPSGSYYEQYF. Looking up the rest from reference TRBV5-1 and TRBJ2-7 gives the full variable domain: KAGVTQTPRYLIKTRGQQVTLSCSPISGHRSVSWYQQTPGQGLQFLFEYFSETQRNKGNFPGRFSGRQFSNSRSEMNVSTLELGDSALYLCASSLGPSGSYYEQYFGPGTRLTVT.

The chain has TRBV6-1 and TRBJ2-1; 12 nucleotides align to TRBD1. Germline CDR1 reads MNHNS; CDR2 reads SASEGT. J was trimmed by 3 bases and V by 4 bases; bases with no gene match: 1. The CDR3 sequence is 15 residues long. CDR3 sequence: CASSGDRGLYNEQFF. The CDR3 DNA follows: TGTGCCAGCAGTGGGGACAGGGGGCTCTACAATGAGCAGTTCTTC.

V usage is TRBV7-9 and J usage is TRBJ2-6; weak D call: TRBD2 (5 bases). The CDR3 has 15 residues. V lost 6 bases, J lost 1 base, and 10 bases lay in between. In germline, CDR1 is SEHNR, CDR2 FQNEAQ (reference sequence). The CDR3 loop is CASSSPGSGANVLTF. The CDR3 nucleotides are TGTGCCAGCAGTTCGCCGGGATCTGGGGCCAACGTCCTGACTTTC.

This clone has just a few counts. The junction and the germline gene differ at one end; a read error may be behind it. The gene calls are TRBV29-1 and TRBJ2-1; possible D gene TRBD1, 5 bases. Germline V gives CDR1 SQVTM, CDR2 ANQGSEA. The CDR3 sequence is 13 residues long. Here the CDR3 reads CSVEDGVSGRTLF. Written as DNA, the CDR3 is TGCAGCGTTGAAGATGGGGTAAGTGGACGGACACTCTTC.

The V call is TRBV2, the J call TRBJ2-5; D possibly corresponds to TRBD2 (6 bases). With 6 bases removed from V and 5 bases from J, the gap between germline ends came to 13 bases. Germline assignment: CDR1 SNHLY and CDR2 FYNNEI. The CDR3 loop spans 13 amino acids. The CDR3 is CASSAGQWETQYF. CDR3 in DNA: TGTGCCAGCAGCGCGGGGCAATGGGAGACCCAGTACTTC.

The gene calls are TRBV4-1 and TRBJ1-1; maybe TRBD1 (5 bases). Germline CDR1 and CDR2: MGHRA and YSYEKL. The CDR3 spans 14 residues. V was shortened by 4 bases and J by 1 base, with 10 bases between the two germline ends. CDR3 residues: CASSLGTTNTEAFF. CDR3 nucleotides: TGCGCCAGCAGCCTCGGGACTACGAACACTGAAGCTTTCTTT.

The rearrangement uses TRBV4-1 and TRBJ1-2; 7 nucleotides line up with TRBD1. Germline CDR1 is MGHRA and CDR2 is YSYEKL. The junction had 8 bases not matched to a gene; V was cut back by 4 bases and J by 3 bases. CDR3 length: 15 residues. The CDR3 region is CASSRIHRGDYGYTF. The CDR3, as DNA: TGCGCCAGCAGCCGGATCCACAGGGGCGACTATGGCTACACCTTC.

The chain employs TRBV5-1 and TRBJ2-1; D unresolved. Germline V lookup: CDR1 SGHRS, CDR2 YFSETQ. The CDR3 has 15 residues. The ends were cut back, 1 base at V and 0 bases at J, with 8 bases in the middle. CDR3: CASSLRQDSYNEQFF. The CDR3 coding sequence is TGCGCCAGCAGCTTGCGCCAGGACTCCTACAATGAGCAGTTCTTC.

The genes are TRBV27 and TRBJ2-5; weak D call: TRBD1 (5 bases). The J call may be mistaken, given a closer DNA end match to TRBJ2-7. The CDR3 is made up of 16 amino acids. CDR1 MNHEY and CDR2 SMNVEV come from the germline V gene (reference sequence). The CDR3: CASSPSTGDFSYEQYF. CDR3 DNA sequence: TGTGCCAGCAGTCCGAGTACAGGTGACTTCTCCTACGAGCAGTACTTC.

The CDR3 DNA reads TGTGCCAGTAGTCTTCCAGGCGCATCCTATAATTCACCCCTCCACTTT. Protein product: CASSLPGASYNSPLHF. The chain has TRBV19 and TRBJ1-6; no reliable D call. The germline CDR1 and CDR2 sequences are LNHDA and SQIVND (reference sequence). The CDR3 sequence is 16 residues long. The ends were cut back, 5 bases at V and 1 base at J, with 12 bases in the middle.

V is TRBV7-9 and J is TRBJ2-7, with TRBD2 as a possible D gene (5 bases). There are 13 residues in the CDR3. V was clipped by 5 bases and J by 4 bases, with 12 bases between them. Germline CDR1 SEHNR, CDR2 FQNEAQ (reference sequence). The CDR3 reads CASSPGLQYEQYF. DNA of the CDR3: TGTGCCAGCAGCCCCGGACTGCAGTACGAGCAGTACTTC.

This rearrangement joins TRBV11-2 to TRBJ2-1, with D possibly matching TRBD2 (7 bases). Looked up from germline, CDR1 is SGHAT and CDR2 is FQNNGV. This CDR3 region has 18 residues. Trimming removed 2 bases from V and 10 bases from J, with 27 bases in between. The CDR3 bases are TGTGCCAGCAGCTTAAAGGGGGGGGGAGAACGGGAGCAACAAGAGCAGTTCTTC. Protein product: CASSLKGGGEREQQEQFF. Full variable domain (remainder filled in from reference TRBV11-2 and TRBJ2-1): EAGVAQSPRYKIIEKRQSVAFWCNPISGHATLYWYQQILGQGPKLLIQFQNNGVVDDSQLPKDRFSAERLKGVDSTLKIQPAKLEDSAVYLCASSLKGGGEREQQEQFFGPGTRLTVL.

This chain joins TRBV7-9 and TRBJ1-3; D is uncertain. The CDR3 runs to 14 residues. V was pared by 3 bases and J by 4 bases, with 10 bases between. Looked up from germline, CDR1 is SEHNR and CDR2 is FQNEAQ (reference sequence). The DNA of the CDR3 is TGTGCCAGCAGCTTGAACAGCAAAGGAAACACCATATATTTT. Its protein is CASSLNSKGNTIYF.

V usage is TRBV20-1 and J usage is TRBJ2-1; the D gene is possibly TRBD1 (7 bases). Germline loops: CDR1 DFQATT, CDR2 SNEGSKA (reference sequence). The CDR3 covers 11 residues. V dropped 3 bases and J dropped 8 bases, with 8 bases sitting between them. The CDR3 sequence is CSASRGDEQFF. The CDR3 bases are TGCAGTGCTAGCAGGGGGGATGAGCAGTTCTTC.

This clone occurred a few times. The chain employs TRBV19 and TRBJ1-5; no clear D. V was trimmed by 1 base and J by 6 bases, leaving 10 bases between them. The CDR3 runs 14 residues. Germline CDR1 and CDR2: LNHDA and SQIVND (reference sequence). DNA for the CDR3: TGTGCCAGTAGTATAGGCACGACGGGTCAGCCCCAGCATTTT. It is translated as CASSIGTTGQPQHF.